Below, one T cell receptor (beta chain) is given with its context. As yet, its antigen is unknown. This entry is derived from a study of spatial heterogeneity in lung cancer. Across the whole study: On average, each unique TCR and UMI combination appeared more than ten times in raw reads.

The time point denotes: sample taken at primary tumor resection. TCRdb re-called the 5' RACE reads through MiXCR, storing one row per CDR3 protein. The table lists approximately 44,000 distinct CDR3 sequences, about an eighth of them singletons. Findings and caveats of the study: At tumor resection, ubiquitous expanded TCRs were detected in blood more often than later.

This CDR3 has 14 amino acids. The V and J ends lost 8 bases and 1 base respectively, with 14 bases between them. Specimen: PBMCs, collected at surgery. This chain uses TRBV12-3 or TRBV12-4 with TRBJ1-1; D perhaps matches TRBD1 (6 bases). The clonotype comes from a male donor with early-stage non-small cell lung cancer. CDR3 DNA: TGTGCCAGCGCCTTACAGGGATCGAACACTGAAGCTTTCTTT. The encoded protein is CASALQGSNTEAFF.